The TCR beta chain described here comes from a study of PD-1 blockade in classical Hodgkin lymphoma. Study-wide results and limits: At C4D1, TCR diversity had climbed significantly for CD4+ cells, though not for CD8+ cells.

Time point of the sample: cycle 4 day 1 (C4D1), after 5 to 7 weeks of nivolumab. Autologous stem cell transplantation was followed by relapse in every patient, and brentuximab vedotin exposure varied. Germline assignment: CDR1 SGHDN and CDR2 FVKESK. Germline trimming cut 0 bases from V and 9 bases from J; bases unmatched to any gene: 4. CDR3 length: 14 amino acids. On this clone: As yet, its antigen is unknown.

The repertoire was sequenced with immunoSEQ multiplex PCR; TCRdb's copy has only in-frame clones and lacks some. In the table there are 20,000 to 25,000 clones, approximately 80% of which are singletons. This receptor was obtained from a human donor with classical Hodgkin lymphoma. The specimen comprised peripheral blood mononuclear cells (PBMCs), sampled before the fourth cycle of nivolumab. V and J are TRBV14 and TRBJ2-1; 8 bases line up with TRBD2. CDR3 residues: CASSQDLAGGEQFF. The CDR3 nucleotides are TGTGCCAGCAGCCAAGATTTGGCGGGGGGTGAGCAGTTCTTC. The full variable domain, its missing parts supplied by reference TRBV14 and TRBJ2-1, is EAGVTQFPSHSVIEKGQTVTLRCDPISGHDNLYWYRRVMGKEIKFLLHFVKESKQDESGMPNNRFLAERTGGTYSTLKVQPAELEDSGVYFCASSQDLAGGEQFFGPGTRLTVL.